A single TCR beta chain is shown here with its context. Its antigen is unknown. This record comes from a study of T cell responses to AZD1222 COVID-19 vaccine. The assay was immunoSEQ multiplex PCR, and TCRdb's table has in-frame clones only and misses some. The repertoire holds 130,000 to 150,000 clones, with 82% as singletons. This CDR3 has 15 residues. The junction had 3 bases not matched to a gene; V was cut back by 4 bases and J by 2 bases. Per germline, CDR1 KGHSH and CDR2 LQKENI. Study-wide findings and caveats: It should be noted that donors were predominantly white British and more often female, and clonal diversity was possibly underestimated. Nearly half of the spike-specific TCRs reportedly recognize variant regions that carry no mutations.

The clonotype comes from an adult in good health. The rearrangement joins TRBV18 to TRBJ1-3; 9 nucleotides line up with TRBD1. The source material was peripheral blood, sampled on day 0 of MenACWY control vaccination. The CDR3 bases are TGTGCCAGCTCACGGGGACAGGGCGCTGGAAACACCATATATTTT. It yields the protein CASSRGQGAGNTIYF.